Presented here are 24 T cell receptor beta chains from one specimen sequenced in a study of cytomegalovirus exposure and HLA in healthy donors. Amplification used 60 Vbeta primers and 13 Jbeta primers. Clones were read by immunoSEQ multiplex PCR, and TCRdb kept only the in-frame ones, dropping some. The sample lists about 52,000 clones; approximately 70% were seen once. Sample: PBMCs. Source of these receptors: a man in his late teens or twenties in good health and CMV-seronegative.

The CDR3 nucleotides read TGTGCCAGCAGCTTGGAATCGACAGGCCCAAAGTACGAGCAGTACTTC. Protein: CASSLESTGPKYEQYF. The rearrangement uses TRBV5-4 and TRBJ2-7; TRBD1 is a possible D gene (6 bases). Looked up from germline, CDR1 is SGHNT and CDR2 is YYREEE (reference sequence). Deletions cut 0 bases from V and 4 bases from J, with 17 bases between. The CDR3 runs to 16 residues.

The J gene is TRBJ1-1, the V gene TRBV9; 7 nucleotides match TRBD1. From germline, CDR1 is SGDLS and CDR2 YYNGEE. V gave up 2 bases and J gave up 4 bases; unmatched junction bases: 5. The CDR3 contains 14 residues. The CDR3 loop is CASSVQGEATEAFF. In DNA form, the CDR3 reads TGTGCCAGCAGCGTCCAGGGGGAGGCCACTGAAGCTTTCTTT.

V gene TRBV7-2 combines with J gene TRBJ2-7; D not certain. This CDR3 has 11 residues. Germline-derived CDR1 and CDR2 are SGHTA and FQGNSA. V gave up 5 bases and J gave up 2 bases, with 4 bases separating them. Here the CDR3 DNA reads TGTGCCAGCAGCCTAACCTACGAGCAGTACTTC. Its protein is CASSLTYEQYF.

DNA of the CDR3: TGTGCCAGCAGTGAGACAGGGGGCTGGTCTGGGGCCAACGTCCTGACTTTC. Protein sequence: CASSETGGWSGANVLTF. The chain couples TRBV6-1 to TRBJ2-6; 10 nucleotides line up with TRBD1. Trimming cost V 3 bases and J 1 base; bases outside gene matches: 3. The V gene's germline CDR1 is MNHNS and CDR2 SASEGT. This CDR3 is built from 17 residues.

This rearrangement joins TRBV6-5 to TRBJ2-7, with 9 bases matching TRBD1. CDR1 is MNHEY and CDR2 is SVGAGI in the germline V gene. J gave up 5 bases and V 6 bases, and 11 bases lay outside the gene matches. This CDR3 has 15 residues. CDR3 loop: CASRPPGQGFHEQYF. The CDR3 DNA reads TGTGCCAGCAGACCCCCGGGACAGGGTTTCCACGAGCAGTACTTC.

CDR3 sequence (DNA): TGTGCCAGTGGAGAGTTAAATCAGCCCCAGCATTTT. Protein sequence: CASGELNQPQHF. This chain connects TRBV19 to TRBJ1-5; D is ambiguous. The CDR3 extends over 12 amino acids. Trimming pared 8 bases from V and 4 bases from J, leaving 9 bases between. CDR1 is LNHDA, CDR2 SQIVND, per germline (reference sequence). The entire variable domain, with the rest obtained from reference TRBV19 and TRBJ1-5, is as follows: DGGITQSPKYLFRKEGQNVTLSCEQNLNHDAMYWYRQDPGQGLRLIYYSQIVNDFQKGDIAEGYSVSREKKESFPLTVTSAQKNPTAFYLCASGELNQPQHFGDGTRLSIL.

The chain links TRBV4-3 to TRBJ2-5; 8 bases are a match to TRBD1. The J segment lost 5 bases and the V segment lost 0 bases, leaving 5 bases of the junction unmatched. Germline V gives CDR1 LGHNA, CDR2 YSLEER. This CDR3 has 15 residues. Here the CDR3 reads CASSQDLQGEETQYF. The DNA for the CDR3 is TGCGCCAGCAGCCAAGATTTACAGGGGGAGGAGACCCAGTACTTC.

The chain combines TRBV5-6 with TRBJ2-5, with 8 bases matching TRBD2. The CDR3 runs 14 residues. Looked up from germline, CDR1 is SGHDT and CDR2 is YYEEEE. Trimming took 7 bases from V and 4 from J; bases not matched to a gene: 9. As DNA, the CDR3 is TGTGCCAGCCGGGGGGGGGCGAGTTTAGAGACCCAGTACTTC. Protein product: CASRGGASLETQYF.

The DNA for the CDR3 is TGTGCCAGCAGCCAGGGGACAGGAGTCACAGATACGCAGTATTTT. The encoded protein is CASSQGTGVTDTQYF. The chain joins TRBV14 to TRBJ2-3; TRBD1 agrees at 8 bases. The germline V gene has CDR1 SGHDN and CDR2 FVKESK. This CDR3 spans 15 amino acids. The V gene end was trimmed by 3 bases and the J gene end by 2 bases; junction bases not matched to a gene: 4.

The chain employs TRBV7-2 and TRBJ2-7; D gene ambiguous. The germline CDR1 and CDR2 sequences are SGHTA and FQGNSA. The length of the CDR3 is 14 residues. V was trimmed by 1 base and J by 5 bases, leaving 12 bases between them. The chain's CDR3 is CASSLDSLRHEQYF. The CDR3 DNA reads as TGTGCCAGCAGCTTAGATTCCCTACGCCACGAGCAGTACTTC.

This chain links TRBV6-5 with TRBJ1-4; D unclear. V gave up 2 bases and J gave up 0 bases, with 7 bases separating them. This CDR3 is built from 15 residues. Germline V gives CDR1 MNHEY, CDR2 SVGAGI. CDR3 in DNA: TGTGCCAGCAGTTACCGGGTTTCAACTAATGAAAAACTGTTTTTT. Protein sequence: CASSYRVSTNEKLFF.

This clone was counted once. The V and J genes are TRBV29-1 and TRBJ2-7; the match to TRBD2 covers 10 bases. CDR1 is SQVTM and CDR2 is ANQGSEA in the germline V gene. V lost 6 bases, J lost 0 bases, and 5 bases stayed unmatched. The CDR3 spans 14 residues. CDR3 coding DNA: TGCAGCGTCGCGGGACTAGCGTACTCCTACGAGCAGTACTTC. Amino acids: CSVAGLAYSYEQYF.

CDR3 sequence (DNA): TGTGCCAGCAGCCGGACACAGAACACTGAAGCTTTCTTT. Translation: CASSRTQNTEAFF. This chain connects TRBV14 to TRBJ1-1; possible D gene TRBD1, 5 bases. The germline V and J ends were trimmed by 4 bases and 1 base, with 7 bases remaining between them. The CDR3 extends over 13 amino acids. Germline CDR1 is SGHDN and CDR2 is FVKESK.

The genes are TRBV4-3 and TRBJ1-5, with 8 bases fitting TRBD1. V gave up 0 bases and J gave up 4 bases; unmatched junction bases: 2. The CDR3 sequence is 15 residues long. The germline V gene has CDR1 LGHNA and CDR2 YSLEER. The chain's CDR3 is CASSQEGQANQPQHF. DNA for the CDR3: TGCGCCAGCAGCCAAGAGGGACAGGCTAATCAGCCCCAGCATTTT.

The chain joins TRBV5-1 to TRBJ2-6; D is unclear. Per germline, CDR1 SGHRS and CDR2 YFSETQ. Trimming left V 0 bases short and J 2 bases short, with 15 bases between. The CDR3 is 18 residues long. This CDR3 is CASSLVAGSRPGANVLTF. The DNA of the CDR3 is TGCGCCAGCAGCTTGGTGGCAGGATCGCGACCTGGGGCCAACGTCCTGACTTTC.

J is TRBJ2-2 and V is TRBV4-3; D may be TRBD1 (5 bases). V was pared by 2 bases and J by 5 bases, with 12 bases between. Looked up from germline, CDR1 is LGHNA and CDR2 is YSLEER. The CDR3 length is 15 residues. CDR3 bases: TGCGCCAGCAGCCAACAAAGGACATCAACCGGGGAGCTGTTTTTT. Translating gives CASSQQRTSTGELFF.

The chain combines TRBV10-3 with TRBJ2-1, with TRBD1 matching over 9 bases. Germline CDR1 and CDR2: ENHRY and SYGVKD. The junction had 13 bases not matched to a gene; V was cut back by 4 bases and J by 9 bases. The CDR3 is made up of 16 amino acids. The CDR3: CAISGTTGGTGGEQFF. The CDR3 region has the DNA TGTGCCATCAGTGGTACGACAGGGGGAACGGGAGGTGAGCAGTTCTTC.

DNA for the CDR3: TGTGCCAGCAGTGTACAGGACGAGCAGTACTTC. Translated: CASSVQDEQYF. The chain combines TRBV2 with TRBJ2-7; tentative D call: TRBD1 (5 bases). The CDR3 consists of 11 residues. Germline CDR1 and CDR2: SNHLY and FYNNEI. With 4 bases removed from V and 5 bases from J, the gap between germline ends came to 6 bases.

The CDR3 nucleotides read TGTGCCAGCAGCTTTTCTACTAGCGGCTCCTACGAGCAGTACTTC. Encoded protein: CASSFSTSGSYEQYF. The rearrangement links TRBV7-2 to TRBJ2-7, with 8 bases matching TRBD2. The CDR3 is made up of 15 amino acids. Germline loops: CDR1 SGHTA, CDR2 FQGNSA. V was pared by 3 bases and J by 0 bases, with 4 bases of the junction left unmatched.

The table lists this clone with a count of one. As DNA, the CDR3 is TGTGCCAGCAGTGGGGGACAGGGGTTAAAAAACATTCAGTACTTC. Translation gives CASSGGQGLKNIQYF. The chain has TRBV6-1 and TRBJ2-4, with TRBD1 matching 10 bases. Germline V gives CDR1 MNHNS, CDR2 SASEGT. This CDR3 is built from 15 residues. Losses at the gene ends were 4 bases for V and 4 bases for J; bases not matched to a gene: 4.

Of note for this clone: The conserved phenylalanine or tryptophan normally closing the CDR3 is absent here, so this likely arose from a read error. This chain connects TRBV4-1 to TRBJ1-1; no clear D. There are 15 residues in the CDR3. Trimming removed 3 bases at V and 5 bases at J, with 16 bases between. Germline assignment: CDR1 MGHRA and CDR2 YSYEKL. The CDR3 coding sequence is TGCGCCAGCAGCCACAGGACTCCAGGAGGAACTGAAGCTTTCGTT. Residues: CASSHRTPGGTEAFV.

The chain has TRBV6-4 and TRBJ2-1; weak D call: TRBD1 (7 bases). Germline values: CDR1 MRHNA, CDR2 SNTAGT. Deletions cut 5 bases from V and 8 bases from J, with 13 bases between. CDR3 length: 13 residues. This CDR3 reads CASSQEGAHEQFF. The CDR3 DNA reads TGTGCCAGCAGTCAGGAGGGGGCACATGAGCAGTTCTTC.

The rearrangement uses TRBV28 and TRBJ2-3; D gene uncertain. The V end lost 6 bases, the J end lost 5 bases, and 9 bases lay between the germline ends. The CDR3 is 12 amino acids. Germline lookup yields CDR1 MDHEN and CDR2 SYDVKM. CDR3 bases: TGTGCCAGCAGCCCCCAGGAAGATACGCAGTATTTT. Its protein product is CASSPQEDTQYF.

The J gene is TRBJ2-7, the V gene TRBV28, with 9 bases identical to TRBD1. CDR1 is MDHEN, CDR2 SYDVKM, per germline. Trimming at V came to 7 bases and at J to 6 bases, leaving 13 bases not matched to a gene. This CDR3 comprises 15 residues. CDR3 bases: TGTGCCAGCACCTTTTTTATTGGGACAGGGACCGAGCAGTACTTC. Translation gives CASTFFIGTGTEQYF. Based on the CDR3 plus reference TRBV28 and TRBJ2-7, the full variable domain is DVKVTQSSRYLVKRTGEKVFLECVQDMDHENMFWYRQDPGLGLRLIYFSYDVKMKEKGDIPEGYSVSREKKERFSLILESASTNQTSMYLCASTFFIGTGTEQYFGPGTRLTVT.